This TCR beta chain was profiled in a study of blood T cell repertoires in COVID-19. Overall study context: The United States, Italy and Spain supplied acute and convalescent COVID-19 samples. T cells, B-cell-depleted T cells, or PBMCs provided the cDNA or gDNA that served as material.

This CDR3 has 16 residues. Unmatched junction bases numbered 13, after V lost 6 bases and J lost 6 bases. The germline gives CDR1 MNHEY, CDR2 SMNVEV (reference sequence). Original analysis: Counts of nucleated cells, estimated from reference gene primer amplification, were obtained. Method: immunoSEQ multiplex PCR; TCRdb's copy keeps in-frame clones and lacks some. The DNA gave D and trimming, while V, J and clone size come from that table. The repertoire consists of some 230,000 clones, with 80% to 85% occurring once and the leading ten covering 2% to 2.5%. This clone was recorded a few times. The sample was peripheral blood. The chain uses TRBV27 and TRBJ2-1; TRBD2 agrees at 8 bases. The TCR originated in a woman aged 55-70 years with acute or convalescent COVID-19. The CDR3: CASSPGSSGWLNEQFF. CDR3 DNA: TGTGCCAGCAGCCCTGGGTCTAGCGGGTGGCTCAATGAGCAGTTCTTC.